These 5 T cell receptor beta chains were sequenced from one sample in a study of beta chain features in type 1 diabetes. Isolated RNA was reverse transcribed in full, so expressed TCRB transcripts were sequenced. Data came from immunoSEQ multiplex PCR; TCRdb stores just in-frame clones and leaves some out. The repertoire holds 900,000 or so clones, with 15% to 20% as singletons. The sequenced sample was naive CD4+ T cells from blood. Receptor source: a woman aged 18-35 years in good health.

The CDR3 sequence: CASKVFPNTGELFF. The CDR3 nucleotides are TGTGCCAGCAAGGTGTTTCCGAACACCGGGGAGCTGTTTTTT. The rearrangement joins TRBV2 to TRBJ2-2; no firm D call. Trimming removed 7 bases at V and 0 bases at J, with 9 bases between. The germline V gene encodes CDR1 SNHLY and CDR2 FYNNEI. The CDR3 sequence is 14 residues long.

The chain links TRBV18 to TRBJ2-3; 13 positions match TRBD2. The V segment lost 5 bases and the J segment 2 bases; nucleotides outside the gene matches: 7. The CDR3 sequence is 17 residues long. Germline V gene lookup returns CDR1 KGHSH and CDR2 LQKENI. The CDR3 loop reads CASSSRTSGSTTDTQYF. The CDR3 region has the DNA TGTGCCAGCTCATCCCGGACTAGCGGGAGTACCACAGATACGCAGTATTTT. Full variable domain (outside the CDR3, taken from reference TRBV18 and TRBJ2-3): NAGVMQNPRHLVRRRGQEARLRCSPMKGHSHVYWYRQLPEEGLKFMVYLQKENIIDESGMPKERFSAEFPKEGPSILRIQQVVRGDSAAYFCASSSRTSGSTTDTQYFGPGTRLTVL.

The V call is TRBV4-2, the J call TRBJ2-7; D call uncertain. The CDR3 consists of 16 residues. Trimming left V 6 bases short and J 6 bases short, with 24 bases between. Germline V gene lookup returns CDR1 LGHNA and CDR2 YNFKEQ. CDR3 loop: CASRRDHTAPLAEQYF. The CDR3 nucleotides are TGTGCCAGCAGACGTGACCACACGGCCCCTTTAGCCGAGCAGTACTTC.

The V call is TRBV2, the J call TRBJ2-1; D is undetermined. V was shortened by 6 bases and J by 1 base, with 13 bases between the two germline ends. The CDR3 spans 15 residues. Germline CDR1 is SNHLY and CDR2 is FYNNEI. CDR3 protein: CASSESLPSYNEQFF. CDR3 nucleotides: TGTGCCAGCAGCGAAAGCTTACCTTCCTACAATGAGCAGTTCTTC. Full variable domain (rest looked up from reference TRBV2 and TRBJ2-1): EPEVTQTPSHQVTQMGQEVILRCVPISNHLYFYWYRQILGQKVEFLVSFYNNEISEKSEIFDDQFSVERPDGSNFTLKIRSTKLEDSAMYFCASSESLPSYNEQFFGPGTRLTVL.

The chain combines TRBV6-1 with TRBJ1-2; the D is unclear. V lost 4 bases, J lost 3 bases, and 9 bases lay in between. Germline V CDR1 and CDR2: MNHNS, SASEGT. This CDR3 is built from 13 residues. In nucleotides, the CDR3 is TGTGCCAGCAGTGGTAACACCTACTATGGCTACACCTTC. Protein product: CASSGNTYYGYTF.